This T cell receptor beta chain came from a study of control samples from healthy donors and cancer patients. The CDR3 runs to 15 residues. V shed 1 base and J shed 3 bases, with 12 bases lying between them. Germline V gives CDR1 LGHNA, CDR2 YSLEER. The table came from immunoSEQ multiplex PCR; TCRdb's copy has only in-frame clones and leaves some out. This table holds 90,000 to 150,000 clones, approximately 93% found once. The J gene is TRBJ1-1, the V gene TRBV4-3; D call uncertain. This receptor was identified in a woman between 18 and 29 years old in good health. Material for sequencing was blood. Written as DNA, the CDR3 is TGCGCCAGCAGCCAAGGGGGAGGAGAGGACACTGAAGCTTTCTTT. Its translation is CASSQGGGEDTEAFF.